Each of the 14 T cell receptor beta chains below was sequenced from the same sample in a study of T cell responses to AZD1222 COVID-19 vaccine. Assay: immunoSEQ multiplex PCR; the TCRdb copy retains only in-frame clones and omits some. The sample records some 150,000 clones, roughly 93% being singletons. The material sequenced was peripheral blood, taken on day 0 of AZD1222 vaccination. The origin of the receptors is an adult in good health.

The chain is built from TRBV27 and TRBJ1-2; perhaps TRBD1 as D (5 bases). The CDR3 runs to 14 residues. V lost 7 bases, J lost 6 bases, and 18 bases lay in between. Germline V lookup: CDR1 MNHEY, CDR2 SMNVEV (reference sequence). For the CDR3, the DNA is TGTGCCAGCAACTCCGGCAGGGAGGCTGATGGCTACACCTTC. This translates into CASNSGREADGYTF.

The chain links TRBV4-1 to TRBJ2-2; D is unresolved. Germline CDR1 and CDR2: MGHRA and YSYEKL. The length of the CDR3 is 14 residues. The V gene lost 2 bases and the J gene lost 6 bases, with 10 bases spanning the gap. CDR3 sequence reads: CASSQTPPSGELFF. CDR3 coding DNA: TGCGCCAGCAGCCAAACACCCCCCTCCGGGGAGCTGTTTTTT.

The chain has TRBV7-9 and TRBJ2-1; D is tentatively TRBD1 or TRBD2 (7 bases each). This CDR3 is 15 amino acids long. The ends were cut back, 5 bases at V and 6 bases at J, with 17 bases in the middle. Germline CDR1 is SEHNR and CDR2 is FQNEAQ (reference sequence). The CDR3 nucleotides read TGTGCCAGCAGCCCAGGGGGGGTTAGAGGCAATGAGCAGTTCTTC. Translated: CASSPGGVRGNEQFF.

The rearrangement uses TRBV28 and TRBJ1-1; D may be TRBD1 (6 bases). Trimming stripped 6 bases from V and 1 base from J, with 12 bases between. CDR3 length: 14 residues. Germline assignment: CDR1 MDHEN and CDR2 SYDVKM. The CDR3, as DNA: TGTGCCAGCAGCCTGGGGGGGGCGAACACTGAAGCTTTCTTT. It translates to CASSLGGANTEAFF. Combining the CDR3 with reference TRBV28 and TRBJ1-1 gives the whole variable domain DVKVTQSSRYLVKRTGEKVFLECVQDMDHENMFWYRQDPGLGLRLIYFSYDVKMKEKGDIPEGYSVSREKKERFSLILESASTNQTSMYLCASSLGGANTEAFFGQGTRLTVV.

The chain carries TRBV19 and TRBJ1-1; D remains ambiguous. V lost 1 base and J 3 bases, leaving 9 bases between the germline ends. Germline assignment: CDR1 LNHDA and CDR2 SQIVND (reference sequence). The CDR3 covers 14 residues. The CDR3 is CASSIGRRDTEAFF. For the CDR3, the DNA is TGTGCCAGTAGTATAGGTCGGAGGGACACTGAAGCTTTCTTT. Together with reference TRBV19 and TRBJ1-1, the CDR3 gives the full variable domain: DGGITQSPKYLFRKEGQNVTLSCEQNLNHDAMYWYRQDPGQGLRLIYYSQIVNDFQKGDIAEGYSVSREKKESFPLTVTSAQKNPTAFYLCASSIGRRDTEAFFGQGTRLTVV.

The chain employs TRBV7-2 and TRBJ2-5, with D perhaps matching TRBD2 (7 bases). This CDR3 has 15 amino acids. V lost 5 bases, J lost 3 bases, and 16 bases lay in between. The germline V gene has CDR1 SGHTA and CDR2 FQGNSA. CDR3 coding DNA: TGTGCCAGCAGCCTAGGGGGGGGCCCCGAAGAGACCCAGTACTTC. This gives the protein CASSLGGGPEETQYF.

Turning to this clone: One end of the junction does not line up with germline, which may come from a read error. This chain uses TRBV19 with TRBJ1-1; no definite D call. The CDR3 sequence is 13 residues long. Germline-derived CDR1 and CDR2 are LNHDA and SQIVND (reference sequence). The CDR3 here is CASSLEGNTEAFF. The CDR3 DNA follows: TGTGCCAGTAGTTTAGAGGGGAACACTGAAGCTTTCTTT. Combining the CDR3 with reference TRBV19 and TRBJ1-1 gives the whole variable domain DGGITQSPKYLFRKEGQNVTLSCEQNLNHDAMYWYRQDPGQGLRLIYYSQIVNDFQKGDIAEGYSVSREKKESFPLTVTSAQKNPTAFYLCASSLEGNTEAFFGQGTRLTVV.

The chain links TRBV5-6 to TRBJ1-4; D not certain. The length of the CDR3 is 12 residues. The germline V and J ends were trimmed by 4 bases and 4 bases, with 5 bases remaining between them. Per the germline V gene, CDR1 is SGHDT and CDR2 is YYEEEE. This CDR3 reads CASSIRNEKLFF. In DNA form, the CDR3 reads TGTGCCAGCAGCATTCGTAATGAAAAACTGTTTTTT.

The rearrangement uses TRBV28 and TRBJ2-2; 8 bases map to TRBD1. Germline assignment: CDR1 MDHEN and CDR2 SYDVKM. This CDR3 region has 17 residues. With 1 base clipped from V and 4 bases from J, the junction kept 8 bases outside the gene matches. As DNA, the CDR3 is TGTGCCAGCAGTTTATTTCCTGGTACAGGGGGCACCGGGGAGCTGTTTTTT. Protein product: CASSLFPGTGGTGELFF.

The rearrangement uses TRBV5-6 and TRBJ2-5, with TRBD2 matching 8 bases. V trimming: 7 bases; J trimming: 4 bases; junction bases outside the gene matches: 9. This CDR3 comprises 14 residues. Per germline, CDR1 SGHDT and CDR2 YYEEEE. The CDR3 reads CASRGGAHRETQYF. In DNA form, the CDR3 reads TGTGCCAGCCGGGGGGGCGCCCATCGAGAGACCCAGTACTTC. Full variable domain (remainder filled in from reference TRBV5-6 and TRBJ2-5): DAGVTQSPTHLIKTRGQQVTLRCSPKSGHDTVSWYQQALGQGPQFIFQYYEEEERQRGNFPDRFSGHQFPNYSSELNVNALLLGDSALYLCASRGGAHRETQYFGPGTRLLVL.

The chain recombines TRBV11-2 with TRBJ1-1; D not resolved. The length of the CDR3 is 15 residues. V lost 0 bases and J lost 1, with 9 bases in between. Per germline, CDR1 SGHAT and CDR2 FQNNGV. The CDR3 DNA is TGTGCCAGCAGCTTAGATGGAGTGGCGAACACTGAAGCTTTCTTT. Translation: CASSLDGVANTEAFF.

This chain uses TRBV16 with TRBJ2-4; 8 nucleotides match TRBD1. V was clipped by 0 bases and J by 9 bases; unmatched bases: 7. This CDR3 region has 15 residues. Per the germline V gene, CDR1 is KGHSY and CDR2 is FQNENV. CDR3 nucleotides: TGTGCCAGCAGCCAATCGAGGACAGGGTACGGCATTCAGTACTTC. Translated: CASSQSRTGYGIQYF. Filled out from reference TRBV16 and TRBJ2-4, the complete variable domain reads GEEVAQTPKHLVRGEGQKAKLYCAPIKGHSYVFWYQQVLKNEFKFLISFQNENVFDETGMPKERFSAKCLPNSPCSLEIQATKLEDSAVYFCASSQSRTGYGIQYFGAGTRLSVL.

For the CDR3, the DNA is TGTGCCAGCAGTCTGTGGAGGCAATCGACCTACGAGCAGTACTTC. The encoded protein is CASSLWRQSTYEQYF. The chain combines TRBV6-5 with TRBJ2-7, with D possibly TRBD2 on 5 matching bases. The CDR3 spans 15 residues. The germline V and J ends were trimmed by 5 bases and 2 bases, with 16 bases remaining between them. Germline V CDR1 and CDR2: MNHEY, SVGAGI.

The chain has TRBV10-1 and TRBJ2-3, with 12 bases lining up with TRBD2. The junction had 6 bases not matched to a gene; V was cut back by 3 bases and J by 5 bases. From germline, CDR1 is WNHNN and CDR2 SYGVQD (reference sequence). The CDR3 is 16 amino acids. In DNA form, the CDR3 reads TGCGCCAGCAGTGACCAACTAGCGGGGGGCGAAGATACGCAGTATTTT. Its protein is CASSDQLAGGEDTQYF.